This T cell receptor beta chain was profiled in a study of blood T cell repertoires in COVID-19. Background on the study: Whether acute or convalescent, the COVID-19 samples came from the United States, Italy and Spain. Sources were T cells, B-cell-depleted T cells, or PBMCs; the material itself was cDNA or gDNA.

The CDR3 runs to 14 residues. Trimming removed 2 bases from V and 3 bases from J, with 7 bases in between. Germline V gene sequence: CDR1 MNHEY, CDR2 SMNVEV (reference sequence). Per the original data handling: Amplification from reference gene primers served as the basis for estimated nucleated cell counts. Only in-frame clones appear in the TCRdb table, and some are missing; sequencing was by immunoSEQ multiplex PCR. V and J calls and clone size are copied from that table; D and trimming were computed from the DNA. The sample lists around 70,000 clones, approximately 78% occurring once. The chain couples TRBV27 to TRBJ2-2; possible D gene TRBD1, 6 bases. The receptor comes from a human donor in a cohort sampled during active COVID-19. Sequencing was carried out using peripheral blood. The CDR3 DNA follows: TGTGCCAGCAGTTTAGGACAGCACACCGGGGAGCTGTTTTTT. Encoded protein: CASSLGQHTGELFF.